What follows is one TCR beta chain and its context. Its specificity is unknown. A multiplex PCR was run with 60 Vbeta primers and 13 Jbeta primers. In the authors' methods: Later, roughly 80 million unique TCR beta chains were counted in an analysis, and roughly 11 million of them were shared. Libraries were prepared by immunoSEQ multiplex PCR; TCRdb keeps only in-frame clonotypes and omits some of them. Clone size and the V and J calls come from that table; the DNA yielded D and trimming. Of about 160,000 clones in the sample, about four fifths were seen once. J lost 3 bases, V lost 3 bases, and 2 bases had no gene match. CDR1 is SGHRS, CDR2 YFSETQ, per germline. This CDR3 comprises 14 residues. The data are from a study of cytomegalovirus exposure and HLA in healthy donors. Whole-study results and caveats: Sequence variants that were highly shared formed a cluster that was likely a sequencing artifact.

The sequence came from a woman aged 25 to 45 in good health and CMV-seropositive. The sample comprised PBMCs. The chain employs TRBV5-1 and TRBJ2-7; TRBD1 agrees at 11 bases. The chain's CDR3 is CASSWTGGNYEQYF. The CDR3 DNA reads TGCGCCAGCAGCTGGACAGGGGGCAACTACGAGCAGTACTTC.